The 30 T cell receptor beta chains below come from one sample, sequenced in a study of blood T cell repertoires in COVID-19. TCRdb keeps only in-frame clones here, not all; method: immunoSEQ multiplex PCR. The top ten clones hold approximately 2% of a sample with about 130,000 clones, 65% to 85% of them seen once. The sequencing input was peripheral blood. Receptor source: a man in his 70s with acute or convalescent COVID-19.

The CDR3 DNA sequence: TGTGCCAGCAGTGAAGTTCAGACTAATGAAAAACTGTTTTTT. Amino acid sequence: CASSEVQTNEKLFF. This rearrangement joins TRBV6-4 to TRBJ1-4; D unclear. Germline CDR1 MRHNA, CDR2 SNTAGT. The V end was cut by 3 bases, the J end by 2 bases, with 7 bases between. The CDR3 consists of 14 residues.

The chain recombines TRBV2 with TRBJ1-1; 8 nucleotides match TRBD1. CDR1 SNHLY and CDR2 FYNNEI come from the germline V gene. This CDR3 contains 14 residues. V lost 6 bases and J lost 1; bases outside the gene matches: 4. CDR3 DNA sequence: TGTGCCAGCAGAGCAGGGGGCCCGAACACTGAAGCTTTCTTT. It translates to CASRAGGPNTEAFF.

The genes are TRBV5-1 and TRBJ2-2; 7 bases are a match to TRBD1. V dropped 2 bases and J dropped 3; count of bases not matched to a gene: 4. CDR1 is SGHRS, CDR2 YFSETQ, per germline. This CDR3 comprises 15 residues. In DNA, the CDR3 is TGCGCCAGCAGCTTCGACAGGGTAGACACCGGGGAGCTGTTTTTT. Its protein is CASSFDRVDTGELFF.

This clone was counted a few times. The chain is built from TRBV5-1 and TRBJ1-2, with D perhaps TRBD1 (6 bases). Deletions cut 4 bases from V and 4 bases from J, with 8 bases between. Per the germline V gene, CDR1 is SGHRS and CDR2 is YFSETQ. The CDR3 is 12 amino acids. The CDR3 reads CASSQDSYGYTF. CDR3 in DNA: TGCGCCAGCAGCCAGGACAGCTATGGCTACACCTTC.

This chain joins TRBV5-1 and TRBJ2-7; 7 bases align to TRBD1. This CDR3 spans 14 amino acids. The V gene's germline CDR1 is SGHRS and CDR2 YFSETQ. Trimming cost V 0 bases and J 3 bases; bases outside gene matches: 3. CDR3 DNA sequence: TGCGCCAGCAGCTTGGGGGACAGCCACTACGAGCAGTACTTC. It translates to CASSLGDSHYEQYF.

V gene TRBV6-5 combines with J gene TRBJ2-2; D remains ambiguous. CDR1 is MNHEY and CDR2 is SVGAGI in the germline V gene. This CDR3 has 15 amino acids. V lost 0 bases and J lost 6, with 11 bases in between. The CDR3 sequence: CASSYSVRVAGELFF. CDR3 nucleotides: TGTGCCAGCAGTTACTCGGTACGGGTAGCCGGGGAGCTGTTTTTT.

The chain joins TRBV18 to TRBJ1-5, with 9 bases fitting TRBD1. CDR1 and CDR2 (germline): KGHSH, LQKENI. The CDR3 runs 17 residues. The V and J ends lost 5 bases and 3 bases, in that order; junction bases with no gene match: 11. CDR3 loop: CASSTISGTGSNQPQHF. DNA of the CDR3: TGTGCCAGCTCAACCATTTCCGGGACAGGGTCCAATCAGCCCCAGCATTTT.

The chain recombines TRBV6-2 or TRBV6-3 with TRBJ2-7; D gene unclear. V lost 5 bases to trimming and J lost 3 bases, with 20 bases between them. This CDR3 is 16 amino acids long. Germline CDR1 MNHEY, CDR2 SVGEGT. The CDR3 DNA sequence: TGTGCCAGCAGTCCCTCGCCGAGCCACCCCAACTACGAGCAGTACTTC. Protein product: CASSPSPSHPNYEQYF.

CDR3 protein: CASSHWTLYEQYF. CDR3 nucleotides: TGTGCCAGCAGCCATTGGACTCTTTACGAGCAGTACTTC. The V gene is TRBV7-9, the J gene TRBJ2-7; weak D call: TRBD2 (5 bases). The CDR3 is 13 amino acids. Trimming left V 5 bases short and J 4 bases short, with 12 bases between. CDR1 SEHNR and CDR2 FQNEAQ come from the germline V gene (reference sequence).

The rearrangement links TRBV7-2 to TRBJ2-3; 8 bases map to TRBD2. V was clipped by 3 bases and J by 0 bases; unmatched bases: 2. This CDR3 has 15 residues. From germline, CDR1 is SGHTA and CDR2 FQGNSA. The CDR3 nucleotides are TGTGCCAGCAGCTTCGGCGGGGGGAGCACAGATACGCAGTATTTT. Translated, it gives CASSFGGGSTDTQYF. The complete variable domain, with remaining parts taken from reference TRBV7-2 and TRBJ2-3, reads GAGVSQSPSNKVTEKGKDVELRCDPISGHTALYWYRQSLGQGLEFLIYFQGNSAPDKSGLPSDRFSAERTGGSVSTLTIQRTQQEDSAVYLCASSFGGGSTDTQYFGPGTRLTVL.

The V gene is TRBV6-4, the J gene TRBJ2-3; D is perhaps TRBD2 (7 bases). CDR3 length equals 20 residues. CDR1 is MRHNA and CDR2 is SNTAGT in the germline V gene. Trimming took 0 bases from V and 2 from J, leaving 24 bases between them. The CDR3 spells CASSDSPRGAGGWLTDTQYF. CDR3 sequence (DNA): TGTGCCAGCAGTGACTCGCCCCGGGGGGCTGGCGGCTGGCTCACAGATACGCAGTATTTT.

This chain joins TRBV7-2 and TRBJ2-2, with D maybe TRBD1 (6 bases). V was trimmed by 2 bases and J by 4 bases, leaving 14 bases between them. This CDR3 comprises 16 residues. Germline assignment: CDR1 SGHTA and CDR2 FQGNSA. CDR3 sequence (DNA): TGTGCCAGCAGCTTATTGTCGGCAGGGGCCACCGGGGAGCTGTTTTTT. Amino acids: CASSLLSAGATGELFF.

The chain joins TRBV4-1 to TRBJ2-3; 9 bases align to TRBD2. Germline assignment: CDR1 MGHRA and CDR2 YSYEKL. J was trimmed by 1 base and V by 1 base; bases with no gene match: 6. The CDR3 has 17 residues. The CDR3 protein is CASSQGGGGGGTDTQYF. CDR3 bases: TGCGCCAGCAGCCAAGGCGGTGGCGGGGGGGGCACAGATACGCAGTATTTT.

The chain carries TRBV6-5 and TRBJ1-3; no clear D. Looked up from germline, CDR1 is MNHEY and CDR2 is SVGAGI. CDR3 length equals 15 residues. The germline V and J ends were trimmed by 4 bases and 2 bases, with 12 bases remaining between them. CDR3: CASSSDTRPGNTIYF. For the CDR3, the DNA is TGTGCCAGCAGTTCCGACACCCGCCCTGGAAACACCATATATTTT.

This clone was seen more than once but under ten times. CDR3 coding DNA: TGTGCCAGCAGCTTGGGGGGAGGCCGGGATGAAGCTTTCTTT. It translates to CASSLGGGRDEAFF. The J gene is TRBJ1-1, the V gene TRBV5-4; D is ambiguous. The CDR3 runs 14 residues. Deletions cut 0 bases from V and 7 bases from J, with 13 bases between. The germline CDR1 and CDR2 sequences are SGHNT and YYREEE (reference sequence).

V usage is TRBV28 and J usage is TRBJ2-2, with 10 bases fitting TRBD1. This CDR3 spans 15 amino acids. Germline V gives CDR1 MDHEN, CDR2 SYDVKM. Unmatched junction bases numbered 5, after V lost 4 bases and J lost 6 bases. CDR3 residues: CASSSRTGGAGELFF. The CDR3 DNA sequence: TGTGCCAGCAGTTCGCGGACAGGGGGTGCCGGGGAGCTGTTTTTT.

This clone was counted many times. The rearrangement links TRBV28 to TRBJ1-5; TRBD1 matches at 7 bases. CDR3 length: 17 residues. The J segment lost 2 bases and the V segment lost 1 base, leaving 8 bases of the junction unmatched. Per germline, CDR1 MDHEN and CDR2 SYDVKM. CDR3 amino acids: CASSLYSGTDGNQPQHF. The CDR3 nucleotides read TGTGCCAGCAGTTTATATTCCGGGACAGACGGCAATCAGCCCCAGCATTTT. The variable domain in full, with the rest retrieved from reference TRBV28 and TRBJ1-5, is DVKVTQSSRYLVKRTGEKVFLECVQDMDHENMFWYRQDPGLGLRLIYFSYDVKMKEKGDIPEGYSVSREKKERFSLILESASTNQTSMYLCASSLYSGTDGNQPQHFGDGTRLSIL.

The V and J genes are TRBV5-1 and TRBJ1-3; D ambiguous. Trimming cost V 0 bases and J 0 bases, with 7 bases left between them. The CDR3 has 15 amino acids. CDR1 is SGHRS, CDR2 YFSETQ, per germline. CDR3 protein: CASSLAGNSGNTIYF. Written as DNA, the CDR3 is TGCGCCAGCAGCTTGGCCGGGAACTCTGGAAACACCATATATTTT.

The chain recombines TRBV28 with TRBJ2-7; TRBD1 matches at 8 bases. The CDR3 length is 15 residues. CDR1 and CDR2 (germline): MDHEN, SYDVKM. The V and J ends lost 4 bases and 5 bases, in that order; junction bases with no gene match: 10. The CDR3 is CASSSTWTGKDEQYF. In DNA form, the CDR3 reads TGTGCCAGCAGTTCTACCTGGACAGGGAAAGACGAGCAGTACTTC.

This rearrangement joins TRBV10-1 to TRBJ2-1; 8 bases fit TRBD2. Germline V gene data show CDR1 as WNHNN and CDR2 as SYGVQD (reference sequence). J was trimmed by 4 bases and V by 0 bases; bases with no gene match: 5. The CDR3 sequence is 16 residues long. This CDR3 is CASSESPSGGYNEQFF. In nucleotides, the CDR3 is TGCGCCAGCAGTGAGTCTCCGTCGGGAGGGTACAATGAGCAGTTCTTC.

The chain is built from TRBV5-4 and TRBJ2-2, with 9 bases identical to TRBD1. CDR1 and CDR2 from the germline V gene are SGHNT and YYREEE (reference sequence). V shed 0 bases and J 6 bases; nucleotides not matched to a gene: 9. The CDR3 spans 17 residues. CDR3 sequence (DNA): TGTGCCAGCAGCTTGGAGTACGGGACAGGGAATTCCGGGGAGCTGTTTTTT. The encoded protein is CASSLEYGTGNSGELFF.

In this sample, this clone turned up a few times. The genes are TRBV7-3 and TRBJ2-1, with 8 bases identical to TRBD2. The junction had 4 bases not matched to a gene; V was cut back by 5 bases and J by 1 base. CDR1 and CDR2 (germline): SGHTA, FQGTGA. CDR3 size: 15 residues. CDR3 in DNA: TGTGCCAGCAGCCCACCGGGGGGGTCCTACAATGAGCAGTTCTTC. Translated, it gives CASSPPGGSYNEQFF.

This chain links TRBV13 with TRBJ1-1; 7 nucleotides line up with TRBD1. Germline V lookup: CDR1 PRHDT, CDR2 FYEKMQ (reference sequence). V trimming: 0 bases; J trimming: 2 bases; junction bases outside the gene matches: 3. The CDR3 has 15 amino acids. The CDR3 DNA sequence: TGTGCCAGCAGCTTAGGTGACAGGGAAAACACTGAAGCTTTCTTT. It translates to CASSLGDRENTEAFF.

CDR3 sequence: CASSLLTGTSNSPLHF. CDR3 nucleotides: TGCGCCAGCAGCCTACTTACTGGGACATCTAATTCACCCCTCCACTTT. The rearrangement links TRBV4-1 to TRBJ1-6; D might be TRBD1 (6 bases). The CDR3 contains 16 residues. From germline, CDR1 is MGHRA and CDR2 YSYEKL. Between the trimmed V and J ends, which lost 4 bases and 6 bases, there was a span of 16 bases.

The V and J genes are TRBV24-1 and TRBJ2-7; the D gene is possibly TRBD1 (6 bases). This CDR3 has 18 residues. The V gene lost 3 bases and the J gene lost 0 bases, with 20 bases spanning the gap. Germline V lookup: CDR1 KGHDR, CDR2 SFDVKD. CDR3 nucleotide sequence: TGTGCCACCAGTGATCCGGGACACTGGAACAAAGGCTCCTACGAGCAGTACTTC. This codes for CATSDPGHWNKGSYEQYF.

This rearrangement joins TRBV19 to TRBJ1-1; no firm D call. The V and J ends lost 5 bases and 1 base respectively, with 17 bases between them. This CDR3 contains 16 residues. Germline CDR1 is LNHDA and CDR2 is SQIVND (reference sequence). The CDR3 reads CASSVSSSSRNTEAFF. The DNA of the CDR3 is TGTGCCAGTAGTGTAAGTTCAAGTTCGAGGAACACTGAAGCTTTCTTT. The variable domain in full, with the rest retrieved from reference TRBV19 and TRBJ1-1, is DGGITQSPKYLFRKEGQNVTLSCEQNLNHDAMYWYRQDPGQGLRLIYYSQIVNDFQKGDIAEGYSVSREKKESFPLTVTSAQKNPTAFYLCASSVSSSSRNTEAFFGQGTRLTVV.

This sequence joins TRBV4-1 and TRBJ1-1; D uncertain. Trimming took 9 bases from V and 3 from J, leaving 17 bases between them. CDR1 is MGHRA, CDR2 YSYEKL, per germline. This CDR3 is 14 amino acids long. The CDR3 region is CASRTRVGDTEAFF. The CDR3, as DNA: TGCGCCAGTCGGACGCGGGTCGGGGACACTGAAGCTTTCTTT.

J is TRBJ2-3 and V is TRBV7-3, with 8 bases matching TRBD2. Germline V CDR1 and CDR2: SGHTA, FQGTGA. After removal of 5 bases from V and 5 bases from J, the junction contained 9 bases not matched to a gene. The CDR3 loop spans 15 amino acids. The CDR3 nucleotides read TGTGCCAGCAGCCCCACGGGGGGGCCGGGAGATACGCAGTATTTT. This translates into CASSPTGGPGDTQYF.

This chain links TRBV3-1 (or the pseudogene TRBV3-2) with TRBJ2-3; 7 bases line up with TRBD2. The CDR3 has 14 residues. Trimming at V came to 4 bases and at J to 4 bases, leaving 5 bases not matched to a gene. CDR1 and CDR2 (germline): LGHDT, YNNKEL (reference sequence). DNA of the CDR3: TGTGCCAGCAGCCTCCGCGGGGGTGCAGATACGCAGTATTTT. Translated: CASSLRGGADTQYF.

The J gene is TRBJ1-1, the V gene TRBV5-5; D gene uncertain. Germline loops: CDR1 SGHKS, CDR2 YYEKEE (reference sequence). The V and J ends lost 1 base and 8 bases respectively, with 6 bases between them. The CDR3 extends over 11 amino acids. Written as DNA, the CDR3 is TGTGCCAGCAGCTTGACCAGGGAAGCTTTCTTT. It encodes CASSLTREAFF. Full variable domain (outside the CDR3, taken from reference TRBV5-5 and TRBJ1-1): DAGVTQSPTHLIKTRGQQVTLRCSPISGHKSVSWYQQVLGQGPQFIFQYYEKEERGRGNFPDRFSARQFPNYSSELNVNALLLGDSALYLCASSLTREAFFGQGTRLTVV.